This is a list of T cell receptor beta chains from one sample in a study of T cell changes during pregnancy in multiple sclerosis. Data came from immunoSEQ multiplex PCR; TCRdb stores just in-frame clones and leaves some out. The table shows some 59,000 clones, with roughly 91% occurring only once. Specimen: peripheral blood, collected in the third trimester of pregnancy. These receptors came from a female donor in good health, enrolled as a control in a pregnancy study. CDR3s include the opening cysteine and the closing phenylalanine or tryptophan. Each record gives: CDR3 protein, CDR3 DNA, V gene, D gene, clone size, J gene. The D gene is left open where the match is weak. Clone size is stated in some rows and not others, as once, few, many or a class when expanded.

cdr3_aa: CASSDGISFYEQYF
cdr3_nt: TGTGCCAGCAGCGACGGGATCTCATTCTACGAGCAGTACTTC
v_call: TRBV13
d_call: NA
clone_size: NA
j_call: TRBJ2-7

cdr3_aa: CASSVVGGLARNEQFF
cdr3_nt: TGTGCCAGCAGTGTGGTAGGGGGACTAGCGAGGAATGAGCAGTTCTTC
v_call: TRBV6-1
d_call: TRBD2
clone_size: NA
j_call: TRBJ2-1

cdr3_aa: CASSGQEGLAPLHF
cdr3_nt: TGTGCCAGCAGCGGCCAGGAGGGTTTGGCACCCCTCCACTTT
v_call: TRBV11-3
d_call: NA
clone_size: NA
j_call: TRBJ1-6

cdr3_aa: CASSYSPGQDGEQYF
cdr3_nt: TGTGCCAGCAGTTACTCGCCCGGACAGGACGGCGAGCAGTACTTC
v_call: TRBV6-5
d_call: TRBD1
clone_size: NA
j_call: TRBJ2-7

cdr3_aa: CASSVSTRTGVGNIQYF
cdr3_nt: TGTGCCAGTAGTGTCTCAACTCGGACAGGGGTCGGAAACATTCAGTACTTC
v_call: TRBV19
d_call: TRBD1
clone_size: NA
j_call: TRBJ2-4

cdr3_aa: CASSPSGQAGWGEKLFF
cdr3_nt: TGCGCCAGCAGCCCGTCAGGACAGGCAGGGTGGGGTGAAAAACTGTTTTTT
v_call: TRBV4-1
d_call: TRBD1
clone_size: NA
j_call: TRBJ1-4

cdr3_aa: CAGGQGPYYGYTF
cdr3_nt: TGTGCCGGAGGACAGGGCCCATACTATGGCTACACCTTC
v_call: TRBV6-6
d_call: TRBD1
clone_size: NA
j_call: TRBJ1-2

cdr3_aa: CASSWWGQEDEQYF
cdr3_nt: TGCGCCAGCAGTTGGTGGGGGCAGGAGGACGAGCAGTACTTC
v_call: TRBV5-1
d_call: NA
clone_size: NA
j_call: TRBJ2-7

cdr3_aa: CASSLSQGEIGTGELFF
cdr3_nt: TGTGCCAGCAGTTTAAGTCAGGGGGAAATCGGCACCGGGGAGCTGTTTTTT
v_call: TRBV27
d_call: TRBD1
clone_size: NA
j_call: TRBJ2-2

cdr3_aa: CASSVTSALHEQYF
cdr3_nt: TGTGCCAGCAGCGTGACTAGCGCGCTGCACGAGCAGTACTTC
v_call: TRBV9
d_call: TRBD2
clone_size: NA
j_call: TRBJ2-7

cdr3_aa: CASSSRGNEQFF
cdr3_nt: TGTGCCAGCAGCTCGCGGGGGAATGAGCAGTTCTTC
v_call: TRBV11-3
d_call: TRBD2
clone_size: NA
j_call: TRBJ2-1

cdr3_aa: CASRGQGNYGYTF
cdr3_nt: TGTGCCAGCAGGGGACAGGGGAACTATGGCTACACCTTC
v_call: TRBV2
d_call: TRBD1
clone_size: few
j_call: TRBJ1-2

cdr3_aa: CSSGQAGTGELFF
cdr3_nt: TGCAGCTCTGGACAGGCGGGCACCGGGGAGCTGTTTTTT
v_call: TRBV29-1
d_call: TRBD1
clone_size: NA
j_call: TRBJ2-2

cdr3_aa: CALRIQQDNEQFF
cdr3_nt: TGTGCCCTGCGGATTCAACAAGACAATGAGCAGTTCTTC
v_call: TRBV2
d_call: NA
clone_size: NA
j_call: TRBJ2-1

cdr3_aa: CASSSGTDNSPLHF
cdr3_nt: TGTGCCAGCAGTTCGGGGACAGATAATTCACCCCTCCACTTT
v_call: TRBV28
d_call: TRBD1
clone_size: NA
j_call: TRBJ1-6

cdr3_aa: CASSPSRQGWTNYGYTF
cdr3_nt: TGTGCCAGCTCACCAAGTCGTCAGGGATGGACTAACTATGGCTACACCTTC
v_call: TRBV18
d_call: NA
clone_size: NA
j_call: TRBJ1-2

cdr3_aa: CASSIVAGALNTGELFF
cdr3_nt: TGTGCCAGTAGTATAGTAGCAGGGGCGCTCAACACCGGGGAGCTGTTTTTT
v_call: TRBV19
d_call: NA
clone_size: NA
j_call: TRBJ2-2

cdr3_aa: CASRIAGAKNEQFF
cdr3_nt: TGTGCCAGCCGTATAGCGGGAGCGAAAAATGAGCAGTTCTTC
v_call: TRBV19
d_call: TRBD2
clone_size: NA
j_call: TRBJ2-1

cdr3_aa: CASSIVGGFGELFF
cdr3_nt: TGTGCCAGTAGTATAGTAGGGGGTTTCGGGGAGCTGTTTTTT
v_call: TRBV19
d_call: NA
clone_size: NA
j_call: TRBJ2-2

cdr3_aa: CASSPEVHEQFF
cdr3_nt: TGTGCCAGCAGTCCCGAGGTCCATGAGCAGTTCTTC
v_call: TRBV6-6
d_call: NA
clone_size: NA
j_call: TRBJ2-1

cdr3_aa: CASSFGQTYEQYF
cdr3_nt: TGCGCCAGCAGCTTCGGACAGACCTACGAGCAGTACTTC
v_call: TRBV5-1
d_call: NA
clone_size: NA
j_call: TRBJ2-7

cdr3_aa: CASSIRGYGYTF
cdr3_nt: TGTGCCAGTAGTATCCGAGGGTATGGCTACACCTTC
v_call: TRBV19
d_call: NA
clone_size: NA
j_call: TRBJ1-2

cdr3_aa: CASSGDRLGYTF
cdr3_nt: TGTGCCAGCAGCGGGGACAGGTTAGGCTACACCTTC
v_call: TRBV5-6
d_call: TRBD1
clone_size: NA
j_call: TRBJ1-2

cdr3_aa: CASSPTSGSSNEQFF
cdr3_nt: TGTGCCAGCAGTCCGACTAGCGGGAGTTCAAATGAGCAGTTCTTC
v_call: TRBV6-4
d_call: TRBD2
clone_size: NA
j_call: TRBJ2-1

cdr3_aa: CASSLSTAGSGGYTF
cdr3_nt: TGTGCCAGCAGTCTTTCTACAGCGGGGTCTGGTGGCTACACCTTC
v_call: TRBV2
d_call: NA
clone_size: once
j_call: TRBJ1-2